The T cell receptor (beta chain) described here comes from a study of blood T cell repertoires in COVID-19. Overall study context: T cells, B-cell-depleted T cells, or PBMCs supplied cDNA or gDNA.

The protocol was immunoSEQ multiplex PCR, while the TCRdb copy is restricted to in-frame clones and leaves out a portion. Here the sample spans approximately 380,000 clones, about 88% being singletons. Deletions cut 7 bases from V and 0 bases from J, with 26 bases between. This CDR3 region has 19 residues. The V gene's germline CDR1 is KGHDR and CDR2 SFDVKD. Individuals aged about 18 to 90 years were recruited from around 22 US areas. Participant reports of clinical history set cohort assignment. Two negative PCRs, clearance, or symptom resolution were required of recovered Cohort 3 donors. The J gene is TRBJ1-1, the V gene TRBV24-1; D is possibly TRBD1 (5 bases). This receptor was obtained from a woman younger than 30 who had recovered from COVID-19. The sequenced sample consisted of PBMCs or T cells enriched from blood (not recorded which). In nucleotides, the CDR3 is TGTGCCACCAGGCGACAGAAAGAAACGCACAAGAGAGTGAACACTGAAGCTTTCTTT. This encodes CATRRQKETHKRVNTEAFF.